This TCR beta chain appears in the sequencing data of a study of cytomegalovirus exposure and HLA in healthy donors. PCR involved 60 Vbeta and 13 Jbeta primers. Only in-frame clones appear in the TCRdb table, and some are missing; sequencing was by immunoSEQ multiplex PCR. The sample holds some 170,000 clones; roughly two thirds are singletons and the top ten take 2.8%. CDR3 length equals 13 residues. The germline V gene encodes CDR1 SGHTA and CDR2 FQGNSA. Points on this clone: The junction departs from the called germline gene at one end, perhaps through a read error.

Sequencing was carried out using PBMCs. The source is a woman in her 30s in good health and CMV-seronegative. The chain combines TRBV7-2 with TRBJ1-1; no definite D call. Here the CDR3 reads CASSAYMNSEAFF. The CDR3 DNA is TGTGCCAGCAGCGCCTATATGAACAGTGAAGCTTTCTTT.